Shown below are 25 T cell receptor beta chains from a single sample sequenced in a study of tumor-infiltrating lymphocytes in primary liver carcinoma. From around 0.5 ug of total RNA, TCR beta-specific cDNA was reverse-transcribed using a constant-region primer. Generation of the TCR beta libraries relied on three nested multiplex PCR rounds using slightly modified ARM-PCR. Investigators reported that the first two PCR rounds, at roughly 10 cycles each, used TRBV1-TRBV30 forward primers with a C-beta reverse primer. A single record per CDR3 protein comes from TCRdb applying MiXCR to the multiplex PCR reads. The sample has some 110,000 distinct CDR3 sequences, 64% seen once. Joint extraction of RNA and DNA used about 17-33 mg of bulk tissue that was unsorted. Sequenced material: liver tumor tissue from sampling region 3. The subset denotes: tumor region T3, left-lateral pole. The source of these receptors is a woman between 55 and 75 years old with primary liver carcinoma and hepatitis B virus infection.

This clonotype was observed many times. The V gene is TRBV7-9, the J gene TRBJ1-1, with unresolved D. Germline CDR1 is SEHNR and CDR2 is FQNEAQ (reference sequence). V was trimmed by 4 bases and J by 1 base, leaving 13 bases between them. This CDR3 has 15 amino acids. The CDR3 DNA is TGTGCCAGCAGCTCCCCGGACGCCCCGAACACTGAAGCTTTCTTT. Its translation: CASSSPDAPNTEAFF.

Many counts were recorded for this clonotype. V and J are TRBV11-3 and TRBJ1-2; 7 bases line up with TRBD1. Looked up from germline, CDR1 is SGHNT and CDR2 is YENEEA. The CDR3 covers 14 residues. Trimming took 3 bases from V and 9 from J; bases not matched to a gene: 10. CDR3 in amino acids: CASSLEGASPRYTF. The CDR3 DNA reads TGTGCCAGCAGCTTGGAGGGGGCCTCACCCCGCTACACCTTC.

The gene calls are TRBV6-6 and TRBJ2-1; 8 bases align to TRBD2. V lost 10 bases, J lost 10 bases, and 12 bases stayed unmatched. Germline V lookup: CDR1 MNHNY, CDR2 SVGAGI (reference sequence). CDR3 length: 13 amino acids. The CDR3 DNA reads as TGTGCCACACGTCATCCGGGGGGGGGCGAGCAGTTCTTC. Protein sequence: CATRHPGGGEQFF.

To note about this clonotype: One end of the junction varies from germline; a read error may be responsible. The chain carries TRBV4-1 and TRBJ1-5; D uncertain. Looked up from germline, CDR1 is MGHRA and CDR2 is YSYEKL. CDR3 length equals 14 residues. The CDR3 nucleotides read TGCCCCAGCAGCCCAATCGAGACGGGTCGGCCCCAACATTTT. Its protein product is CPSSPIETGRPQHF.

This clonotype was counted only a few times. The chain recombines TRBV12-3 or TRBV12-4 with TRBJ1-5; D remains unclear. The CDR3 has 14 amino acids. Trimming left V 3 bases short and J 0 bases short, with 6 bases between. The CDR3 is CASSFGDSNQPQHF. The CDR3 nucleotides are TGTGCCAGCAGTTTTGGGGATAGCAATCAGCCCCAGCATTTT.

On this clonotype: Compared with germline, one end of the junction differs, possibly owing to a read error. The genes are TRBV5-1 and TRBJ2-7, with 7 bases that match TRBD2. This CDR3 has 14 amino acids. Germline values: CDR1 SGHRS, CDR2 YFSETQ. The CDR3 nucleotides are TGCGCCAGCATCCCCGGGGCTAGCGGATACGAGCAATACTTC. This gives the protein CASIPGASGYEQYF.

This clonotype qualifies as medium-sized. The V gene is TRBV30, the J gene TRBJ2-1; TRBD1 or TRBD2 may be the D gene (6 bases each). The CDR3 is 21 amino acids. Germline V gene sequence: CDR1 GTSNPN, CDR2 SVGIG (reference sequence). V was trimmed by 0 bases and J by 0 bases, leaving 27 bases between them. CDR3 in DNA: TGTGCCTGGAGTGTGGTTGAGGGGGACAAGCGGGCACGGAGCTCCTACAATGAGCAGTTCTTC. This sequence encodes CAWSVVEGDKRARSSYNEQFF.

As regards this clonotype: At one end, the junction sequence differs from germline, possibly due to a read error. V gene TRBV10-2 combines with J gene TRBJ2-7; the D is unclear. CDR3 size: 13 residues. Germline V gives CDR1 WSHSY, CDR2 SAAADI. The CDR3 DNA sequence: TGCGCCAGCAGTTCTGCCGGACCCTACGGGCAGTACTTC. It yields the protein CASSSAGPYGQYF.

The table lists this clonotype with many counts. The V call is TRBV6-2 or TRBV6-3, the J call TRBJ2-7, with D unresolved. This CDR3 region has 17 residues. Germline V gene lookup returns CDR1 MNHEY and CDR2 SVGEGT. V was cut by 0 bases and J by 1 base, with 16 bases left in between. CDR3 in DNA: TGTGCCAGCAGTTACTCGTTGCGTCGACAACTGTCCTACGAGCAGTACTTC. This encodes CASSYSLRRQLSYEQYF.

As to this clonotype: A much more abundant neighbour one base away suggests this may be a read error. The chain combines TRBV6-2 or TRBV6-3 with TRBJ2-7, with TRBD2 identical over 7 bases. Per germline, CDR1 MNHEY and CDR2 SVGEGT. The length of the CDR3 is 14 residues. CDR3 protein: CDSSDPGGAYEQYF. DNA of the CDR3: TGTGACAGCAGTGATCCTGGGGGGGCCTACGAGCAGTACTTC.

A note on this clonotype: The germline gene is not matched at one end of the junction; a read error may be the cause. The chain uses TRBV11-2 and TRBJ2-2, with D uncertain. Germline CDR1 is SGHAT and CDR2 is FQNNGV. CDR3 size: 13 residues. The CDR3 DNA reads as TGTGCCAGCTGCTTAGGTTACACCCGGGAGCTGTTTTTT. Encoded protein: CASCLGYTRELFF.

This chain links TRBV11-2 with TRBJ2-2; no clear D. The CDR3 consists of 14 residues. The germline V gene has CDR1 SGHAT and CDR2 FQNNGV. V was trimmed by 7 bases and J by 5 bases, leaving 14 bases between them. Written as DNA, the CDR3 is TGTGCCAGCATATTAAACCAGAGAACCGGGGAGCTGTTTTTT. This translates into CASILNQRTGELFF.

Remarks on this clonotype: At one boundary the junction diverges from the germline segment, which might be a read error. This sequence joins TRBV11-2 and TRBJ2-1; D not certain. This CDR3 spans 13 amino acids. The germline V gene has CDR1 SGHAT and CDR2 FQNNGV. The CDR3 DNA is TGTGTCAGCAGTCGCGAAAACTACGATGAGCAGTTCTTC. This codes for CVSSRENYDEQFF.

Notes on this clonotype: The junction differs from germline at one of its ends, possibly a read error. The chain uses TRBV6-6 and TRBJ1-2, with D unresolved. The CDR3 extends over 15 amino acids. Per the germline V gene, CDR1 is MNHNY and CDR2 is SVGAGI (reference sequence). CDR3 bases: TGTGCAAGCAGCCACGGAGGCCGAGACGGCTATGGCTACACCTTC. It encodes CASSHGGRDGYGYTF.

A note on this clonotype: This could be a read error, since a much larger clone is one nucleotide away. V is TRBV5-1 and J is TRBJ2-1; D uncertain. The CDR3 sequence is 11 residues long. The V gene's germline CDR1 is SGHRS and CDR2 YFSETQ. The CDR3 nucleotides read TGCGCCAGCAGCCGACACAATGAGGAGTTCTTC. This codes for CASSRHNEEFF.

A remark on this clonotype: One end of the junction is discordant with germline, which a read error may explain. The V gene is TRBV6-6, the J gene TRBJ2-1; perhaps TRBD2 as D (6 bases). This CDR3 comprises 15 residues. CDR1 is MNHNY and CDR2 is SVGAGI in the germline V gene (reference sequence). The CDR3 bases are TGTGCCAGTAGTTACGAGGGAGGATCTATGAATGAACAGTTCTTC. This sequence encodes CASSYEGGSMNEQFF.

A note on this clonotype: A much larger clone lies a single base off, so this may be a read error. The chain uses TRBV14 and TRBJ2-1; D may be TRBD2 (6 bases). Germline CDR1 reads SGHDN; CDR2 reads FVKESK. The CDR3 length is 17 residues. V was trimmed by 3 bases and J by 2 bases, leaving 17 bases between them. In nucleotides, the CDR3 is TGTGCCAGCAGCCACTGGGGCGGCGGGATGGCCTACAATGAGCAGTTCTTC. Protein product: CASSHWGGGMAYNEQFF.

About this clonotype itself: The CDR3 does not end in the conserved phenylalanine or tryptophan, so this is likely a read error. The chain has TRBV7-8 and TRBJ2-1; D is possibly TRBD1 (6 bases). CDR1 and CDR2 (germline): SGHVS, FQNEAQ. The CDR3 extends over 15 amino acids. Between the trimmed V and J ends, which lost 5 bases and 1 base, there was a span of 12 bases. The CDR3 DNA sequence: TGTGCCAGCAGCACAATAACAGGGTCCTACAATGAGCAGTTCTTA. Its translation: CASSTITGSYNEQFL.

CDR3 loop: CASRRDRGDQPQHF. CDR3 DNA sequence: TGCGCCAGCAGACGGGACAGGGGAGATCAGCCCCAGCATTTT. The chain is built from TRBV10-2 and TRBJ1-5; 10 bases line up with TRBD1. J was trimmed by 5 bases and V by 6 bases; bases with no gene match: 4. The CDR3 covers 14 residues. The germline gives CDR1 WSHSY, CDR2 SAAADI.

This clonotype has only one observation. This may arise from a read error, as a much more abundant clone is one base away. CDR3 sequence reads: CACSKGLASDTQYF. The CDR3 DNA reads TGTGCCTGTAGTAAGGGACTAGCGTCAGATACGCAGTATTTT. The chain combines TRBV30 with TRBJ2-3, with 10 bases matching TRBD2. Germline CDR1 GTSNPN, CDR2 SVGIG (reference sequence). Trimming at V came to 6 bases and at J to 4 bases, leaving 7 bases not matched to a gene. CDR3 length: 14 residues.

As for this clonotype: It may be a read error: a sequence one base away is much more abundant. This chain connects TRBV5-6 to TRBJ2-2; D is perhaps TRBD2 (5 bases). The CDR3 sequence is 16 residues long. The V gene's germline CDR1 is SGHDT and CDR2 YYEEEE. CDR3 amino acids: CASSLSASLNTGELVF. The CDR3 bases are TGTGCCAGCAGCTTGTCTGCTAGCCTGAACACCGGGGAGCTGGTTTTT.

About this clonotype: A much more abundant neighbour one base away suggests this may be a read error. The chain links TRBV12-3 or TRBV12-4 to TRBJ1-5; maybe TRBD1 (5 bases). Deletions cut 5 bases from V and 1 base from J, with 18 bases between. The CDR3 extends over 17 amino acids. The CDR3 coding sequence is TGTGCCAGCAGTCCCAGGTCAGGGTTGGGCAGCAATCAGCCCCAGCATTTT. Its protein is CASSPRSGLGSNQPQHF.

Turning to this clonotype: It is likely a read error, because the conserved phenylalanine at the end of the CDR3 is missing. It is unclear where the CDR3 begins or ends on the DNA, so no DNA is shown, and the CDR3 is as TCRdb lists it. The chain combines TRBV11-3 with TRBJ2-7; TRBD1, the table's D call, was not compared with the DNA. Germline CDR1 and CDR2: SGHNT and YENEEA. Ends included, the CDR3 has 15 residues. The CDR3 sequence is CASSFSPRDGYEQHI.

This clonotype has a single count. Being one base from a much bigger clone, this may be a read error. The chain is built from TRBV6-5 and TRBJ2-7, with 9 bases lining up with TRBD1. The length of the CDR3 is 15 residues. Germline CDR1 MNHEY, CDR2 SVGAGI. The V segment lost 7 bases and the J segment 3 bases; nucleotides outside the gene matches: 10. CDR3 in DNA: TGTGCCAGCAACCCACGACAGGGGGGCTTCTACGAGCAGTACTTC. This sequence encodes CASNPRQGGFYEQYF.

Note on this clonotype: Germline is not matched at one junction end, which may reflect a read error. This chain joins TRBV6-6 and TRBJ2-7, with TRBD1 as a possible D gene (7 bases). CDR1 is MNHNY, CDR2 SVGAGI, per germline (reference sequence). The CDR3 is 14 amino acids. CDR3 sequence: CASSSLRGAHGQYF. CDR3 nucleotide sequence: TGCGCCAGCAGTTCGCTCAGGGGGGCCCACGGGCAGTACTTC.